What follows describes a single T cell receptor (beta chain). As yet, its antigen is unknown. CDR3 length equals 16 residues. The germline V gene has CDR1 SGHDT and CDR2 YYEEEE. Trimming took 2 bases from V and 5 from J; bases not matched to a gene: 10. Clones were sequenced by immunoSEQ multiplex PCR, and TCRdb holds only the in-frame ones, with some missing. The table records tens of thousands of clones, just over 90% of them present only once. The data are from a study of T cell responses to AZD1222 COVID-19 vaccine. Looking at the study overall: Samples with a second dose at about 4 or about 12 weeks were pooled together. Whole-study findings and limits: Sampled repertoires all dated from after the peak T cell response. Vaccine-associated CD4 TCRs spanned spike, dominant at 160-218 and 743-854. In a largely white British group with more females than males, clonal diversity was possibly underestimated.

The genes are TRBV5-6 and TRBJ1-1, with 9 bases lining up with TRBD1. The material was peripheral blood, obtained on day 0 of AZD1222 vaccination. The origin of this receptor is an adult in good health. This CDR3 reads CASSFIGQGFETEAFF. The DNA for the CDR3 is TGTGCCAGCAGCTTCATCGGACAGGGGTTTGAAACTGAAGCTTTCTTT.